The entry below gives a single T cell receptor (beta chain) sequence along with its context. Antigen specificity is unknown. These data belong to a study of T cell responses to AZD1222 COVID-19 vaccine. The method was immunoSEQ multiplex PCR; TCRdb's version includes in-frame clones alone and lacks a portion of them. The profile shows tens of thousands of clones, approximately 89% of them singletons. Looked up from germline, CDR1 is MGHRA and CDR2 is YSYEKL. The V segment lost 4 bases and the J segment 2 bases; nucleotides outside the gene matches: 6. The CDR3 extends over 16 amino acids. Broader study findings: Possibly, clonal diversity was underestimated; donors were largely white British and included more females. Mapped onto spike, vaccine-associated CD4 TCRs spanned it and were dominant at 160-218 and 743-854. Samples come after the peak T cell response, not at day 14.

V is TRBV4-1 and J is TRBJ2-3; 10 bases are shared with TRBD2. Material: peripheral blood, obtained on day 0 of AZD1222 vaccination. This TCR was recovered from an adult in good health. The CDR3, as DNA: TGCGCCAGCAGCCGCGGAGCGGGAGGGCCCACAGATACGCAGTATTTT. Translating it yields CASSRGAGGPTDTQYF.